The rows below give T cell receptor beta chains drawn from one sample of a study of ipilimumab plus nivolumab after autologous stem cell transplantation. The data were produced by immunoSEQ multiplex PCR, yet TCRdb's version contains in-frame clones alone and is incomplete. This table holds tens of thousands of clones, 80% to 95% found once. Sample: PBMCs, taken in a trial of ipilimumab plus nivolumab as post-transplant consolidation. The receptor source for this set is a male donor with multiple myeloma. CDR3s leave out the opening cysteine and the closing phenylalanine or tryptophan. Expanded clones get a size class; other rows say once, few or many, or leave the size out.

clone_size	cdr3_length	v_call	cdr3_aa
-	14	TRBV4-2	ASSQEGGDRGEKLF
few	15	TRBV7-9	ASSPKQRGSSYNEQF
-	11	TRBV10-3	AISEGGSIGYT
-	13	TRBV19	ASSIEISRSEKLF
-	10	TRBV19	ASSGRGQPQH
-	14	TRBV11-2	ASSLGGSSSYNEQF
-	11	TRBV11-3	ASTSSSTDTQY
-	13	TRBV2	ASSEARTTRNTIY
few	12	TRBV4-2	ASSQRGLNTEAF
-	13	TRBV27	ASSLASLPLYEQY
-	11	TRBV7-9	ASSLAGIGELF
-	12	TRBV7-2	ASSGDHSGNTIY
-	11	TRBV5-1	ASSSTTYNEQF
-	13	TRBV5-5	ASSLVRPEGETQY
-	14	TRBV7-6	ASSLSPGQNTGELF